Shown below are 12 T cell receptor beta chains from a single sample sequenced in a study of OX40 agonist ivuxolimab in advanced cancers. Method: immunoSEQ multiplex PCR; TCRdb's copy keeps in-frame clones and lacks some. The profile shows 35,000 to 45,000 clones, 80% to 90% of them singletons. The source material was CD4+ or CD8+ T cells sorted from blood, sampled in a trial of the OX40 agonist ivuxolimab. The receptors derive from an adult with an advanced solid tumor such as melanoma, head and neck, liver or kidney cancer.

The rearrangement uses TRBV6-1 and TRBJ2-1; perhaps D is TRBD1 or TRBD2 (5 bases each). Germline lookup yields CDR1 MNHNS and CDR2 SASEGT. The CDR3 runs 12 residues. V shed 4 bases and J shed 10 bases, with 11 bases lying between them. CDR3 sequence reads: CASSAEGREQFF. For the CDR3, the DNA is TGTGCCAGCAGTGCAGAGGGGCGGGAGCAGTTCTTC.

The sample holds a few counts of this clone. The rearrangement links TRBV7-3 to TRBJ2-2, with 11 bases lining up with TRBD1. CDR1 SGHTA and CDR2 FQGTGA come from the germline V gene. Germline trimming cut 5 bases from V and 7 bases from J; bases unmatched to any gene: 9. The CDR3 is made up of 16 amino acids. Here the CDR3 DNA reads TGTGCCAGCAGCCGCCAAGGACAGGGGGCAGGCGGGGAGCTGTTTTTT. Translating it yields CASSRQGQGAGGELFF.

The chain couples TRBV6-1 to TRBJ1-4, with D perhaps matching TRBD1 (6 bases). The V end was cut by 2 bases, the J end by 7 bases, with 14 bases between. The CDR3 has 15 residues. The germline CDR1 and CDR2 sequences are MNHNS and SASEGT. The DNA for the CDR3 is TGTGCCAGCAGTGAACCGGCAGGGGAGGTTGAAAAACTGTTTTTT. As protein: CASSEPAGEVEKLFF.

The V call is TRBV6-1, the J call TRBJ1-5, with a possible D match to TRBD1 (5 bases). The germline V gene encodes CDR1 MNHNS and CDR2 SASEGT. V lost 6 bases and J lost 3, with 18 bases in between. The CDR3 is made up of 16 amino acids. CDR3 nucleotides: TGTGCCAGCAGCGAATCTGGGGGACGCTTCAATCAGCCCCAGCATTTT. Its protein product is CASSESGGRFNQPQHF.

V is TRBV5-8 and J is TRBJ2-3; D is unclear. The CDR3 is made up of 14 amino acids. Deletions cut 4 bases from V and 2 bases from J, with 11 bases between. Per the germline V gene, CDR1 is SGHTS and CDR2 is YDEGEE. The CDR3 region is CASSRQTATDTQYF. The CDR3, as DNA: TGTGCCAGCAGCAGACAAACCGCCACAGATACGCAGTATTTT. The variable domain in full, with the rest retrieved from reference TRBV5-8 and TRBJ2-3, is EAGVTQSPTHLIKTRGQQATLRCSPISGHTSVYWYQQALGLGLQFLLWYDEGEERNRGNFPPRFSGRQFPNYSSELNVNALELEDSALYLCASSRQTATDTQYFGPGTRLTVL.

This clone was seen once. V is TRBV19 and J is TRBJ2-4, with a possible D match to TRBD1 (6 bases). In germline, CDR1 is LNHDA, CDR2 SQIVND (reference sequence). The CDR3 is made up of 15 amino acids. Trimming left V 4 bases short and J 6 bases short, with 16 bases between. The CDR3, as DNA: TGTGCCAGTAGTACCCAAACCAGGGGCTCAAACATTCAGTACTTC. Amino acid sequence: CASSTQTRGSNIQYF.

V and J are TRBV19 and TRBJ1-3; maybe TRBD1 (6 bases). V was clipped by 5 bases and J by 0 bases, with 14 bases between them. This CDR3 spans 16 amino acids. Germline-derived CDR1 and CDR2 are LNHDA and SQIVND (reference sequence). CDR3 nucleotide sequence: TGTGCCAGTAGTCCCCTGGACAGATACTCTGGAAACACCATATATTTT. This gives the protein CASSPLDRYSGNTIYF.

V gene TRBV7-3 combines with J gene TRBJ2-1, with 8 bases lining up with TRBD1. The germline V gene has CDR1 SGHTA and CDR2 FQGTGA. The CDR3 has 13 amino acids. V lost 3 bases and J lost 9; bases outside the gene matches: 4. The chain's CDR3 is CASSFQTGGEQFF. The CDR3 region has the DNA TGTGCCAGCAGCTTCCAAACAGGGGGTGAGCAGTTCTTC.

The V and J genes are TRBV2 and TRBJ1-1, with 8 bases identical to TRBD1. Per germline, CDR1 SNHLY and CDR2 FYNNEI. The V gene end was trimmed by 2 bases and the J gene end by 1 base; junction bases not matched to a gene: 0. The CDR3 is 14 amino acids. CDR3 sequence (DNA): TGTGCCAGCAGTGAACAGGGGGCGAACACTGAAGCTTTCTTT. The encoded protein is CASSEQGANTEAFF. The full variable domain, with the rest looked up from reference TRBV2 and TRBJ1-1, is EPEVTQTPSHQVTQMGQEVILRCVPISNHLYFYWYRQILGQKVEFLVSFYNNEISEKSEIFDDQFSVERPDGSNFTLKIRSTKLEDSAMYFCASSEQGANTEAFFGQGTRLTVV.

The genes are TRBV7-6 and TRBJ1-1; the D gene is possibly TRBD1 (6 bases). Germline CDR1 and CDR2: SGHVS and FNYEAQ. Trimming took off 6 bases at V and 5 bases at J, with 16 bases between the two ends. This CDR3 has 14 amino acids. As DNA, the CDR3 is TGTGCCAGCAGTGACCAGGGGTTCATTACTGAAGCTTTCTTT. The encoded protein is CASSDQGFITEAFF.

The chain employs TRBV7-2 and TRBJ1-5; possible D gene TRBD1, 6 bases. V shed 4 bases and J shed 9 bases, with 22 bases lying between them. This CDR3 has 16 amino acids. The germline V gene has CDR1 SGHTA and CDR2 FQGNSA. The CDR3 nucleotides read TGTGCCAGCAGCTCTACCCCGGACAGCAACCAAGGGCCCCAGCATTTT. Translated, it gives CASSSTPDSNQGPQHF.

The chain's CDR3 is CASRLVLIQGLETQYF. CDR3 DNA: TGTGCCAGCAGGTTGGTCCTAATACAGGGTCTAGAGACCCAGTACTTC. The chain combines TRBV7-6 with TRBJ2-5; a possible D gene is TRBD1 (6 bases). The V gene lost 6 bases and the J gene lost 4 bases, with 21 bases spanning the gap. Germline CDR1 is SGHVS and CDR2 is FNYEAQ. The CDR3 covers 16 residues.